This T cell receptor (beta chain) was retrieved from a study of T cells after yellow fever vaccination. CDR1 is LNHNV, CDR2 YYDKDF, per germline (reference sequence). V lost 0 bases to trimming and J lost 0 bases, with 9 bases between them. The CDR3 sequence is 16 residues long. The study made its TCR cDNA through 5'RACE template switching. That step introduced a universal primer site along with UMIs. TCRdb reanalysed the 5' RACE reads using MiXCR and keeps one entry per CDR3 protein. The data hold about 340,000 distinct CDR3 sequences, with 8.5% to 10% observed a single time. Study results and caveats: Clonotypes appearing in both CD4 and CD8 compartments existed, and their share was small. FACS-sorted repertoires could harbor abundant contaminating bulk-population clonotypes.

In this sample, this clonotype turned up a few times. What it binds is unknown. V is TRBV15 and J is TRBJ2-1; D is perhaps TRBD2 (5 bases). The clonotype originates from a man between 18 and 29 years old who received the YFV17D yellow fever vaccine. Sequencing used PBMCs, obtained on the day of the first yellow fever vaccination. The CDR3 sequence is CATSRDYTSSYNEQFF. CDR3 DNA sequence: TGTGCCACCAGCAGAGATTACACTAGCTCCTACAATGAGCAGTTCTTC.